A selection of T cell receptor beta chains follows, all from one sample in a study of cytomegalovirus exposure and HLA in healthy donors. Generated by immunoSEQ multiplex PCR, the TCRdb table keeps only in-frame clones and is missing some. The sample yields about 120,000 clones, about 91% seen once. Sequences were obtained from PBMCs. These receptors were taken from a man aged 18 to 30 in good health and CMV-seronegative. CDR3s include the opening cysteine and the closing phenylalanine or tryptophan. A D gene is named only where the DNA matches it firmly. The size of a clone is reported for some rows only, either as once, few or many, or as a class for expanded clones.

CDR3 DNA	CDR3 protein	V gene	clone size	J gene	D gene
TGTGCCAACCGACGGGACAGGGGTTCCGGGGAGCTGTTTTTT	CANRRDRGSGELFF	TRBV2	-	TRBJ2-2	TRBD1
TGTGCCAGTAGTCTCACGGGTCCAACCACGCCGAATGAAAAACTGTTTTTT	CASSLTGPTTPNEKLFF	TRBV19	-	TRBJ1-4	-
TGTGCCAGCAGCACCGTAGCGGGGGTAAACACCGGGGAGCTGTTTTTT	CASSTVAGVNTGELFF	TRBV7-8	few	TRBJ2-2	TRBD2
TGCGCCAGCAGCTTGACAGGGTTAGGCGGGGAGCTGTTTTTT	CASSLTGLGGELFF	TRBV5-1	-	TRBJ2-2	-
TGTGCCAGCAGCCAAGTTGGGGGGTCGAGCACTGAAGCTTTCTTT	CASSQVGGSSTEAFF	TRBV14	-	TRBJ1-1	-
TGTGCCAGCAGCCCCACAGGGAACCAGCCCCAGCATTTT	CASSPTGNQPQHF	TRBV7-9	-	TRBJ1-5	-
TGTGCCAGCACGGTCACAGATACGCAGTATTTT	CASTVTDTQYF	TRBV6-1	-	TRBJ2-3	-
TGTGCCAGCAGCTCGGGGTTGAGAGAGAACACTGAAGCTTTCTTT	CASSSGLRENTEAFF	TRBV5-6	-	TRBJ1-1	-
TGTGCCAGAAGCTTGGTGGTCCGTACTAGCTTCCACGAGCAGTACTTC	CARSLVVRTSFHEQYF	TRBV5-3	-	TRBJ2-7	-
TGCGCCAGCAGCCAAGATTCCCTCTACGAGCAGTACTTC	CASSQDSLYEQYF	TRBV4-1	-	TRBJ2-7	-
TGTGCCAGCAGCTTAGCCGGCCGAGGAGCGAATTCCTACGAGCAGTACTTC	CASSLAGRGANSYEQYF	TRBV7-6	-	TRBJ2-7	-
TGTGCCAGCAGCGTAGGTGCAGGGGGGTACGAGCAGTACTTC	CASSVGAGGYEQYF	TRBV9	-	TRBJ2-7	-
TGTGCCAGCAGCCTCAATGGGGCAGGCATGAACACTGAAGCTTTCTTT	CASSLNGAGMNTEAFF	TRBV7-6	-	TRBJ1-1	-
TGTGCCAGCAGCTCCCCGGGACTCCTAAGCTCCTACGAGCAGTACTTC	CASSSPGLLSSYEQYF	TRBV5-6	-	TRBJ2-7	-
TGTGCCAGCAGTGTAACTGACACCGGGGAGCTGTTTTTT	CASSVTDTGELFF	TRBV6-1	-	TRBJ2-2	-
TGTGCCAGCAAGGATGGCAGGGGGCTGAGCGATGAAGCTTTCTTT	CASKDGRGLSDEAFF	TRBV28	-	TRBJ1-1	TRBD1
TGTGCCAGCAGCTTAACCTGGCTAGCGGGGATTCAAGAGACCCAGTACTTC	CASSLTWLAGIQETQYF	TRBV5-4	-	TRBJ2-5	TRBD2
TGTGCCAGCAGTTTACAGGGGGCGCCGCGCTATGGCTACACCTTC	CASSLQGAPRYGYTF	TRBV28	once	TRBJ1-2	TRBD1
TGCGCCAGCAGACCAACAGGGGGCTACGGCGGCTACACCTTC	CASRPTGGYGGYTF	TRBV5-1	-	TRBJ1-2	TRBD1
TGTGCCAGCAGTGGCGAGCTCGTGGGAGTCAACACCGGGGAGCTGTTTTTT	CASSGELVGVNTGELFF	TRBV2	few	TRBJ2-2	-
TGTGCCAGCACCCAGGGAGGACGGGATGAGCAGTACTTC	CASTQGGRDEQYF	TRBV28	-	TRBJ2-7	-
TGTGCCATAAGTCGGGGACTCTTGAACACTGAAGCTTTCTTT	CAISRGLLNTEAFF	TRBV10-3	few	TRBJ1-1	-
TGTGCCAGCAGTTTATCGGCGGGACTAGCGGGAGATCACGAGCAGTACTTC	CASSLSAGLAGDHEQYF	TRBV27	-	TRBJ2-7	TRBD2
TGTGCCAGCAGGGAACTACAGGGGGCTGCTGAAGCTTTCTTT	CASRELQGAAEAFF	TRBV6-5	-	TRBJ1-1	TRBD1
TGTGCCAGCAGTTTCCGGACAGCGACCTATGGCTACACCTTC	CASSFRTATYGYTF	TRBV28	-	TRBJ1-2	-
TGTGCCAGCAGCCAATTACTAGGTACAGATACGCAGTATTTT	CASSQLLGTDTQYF	TRBV14	-	TRBJ2-3	-
TGTGCCACCAGCAGCGGGACTAGCTACGAGCAGTACTTC	CATSSGTSYEQYF	TRBV15	-	TRBJ2-7	TRBD2
TGTGCCATCAGGCTAGACAGGAACTATGGCTACACCTTC	CAIRLDRNYGYTF	TRBV10-3	-	TRBJ1-2	-
TGTGCCAGCCAAAACCATATAAGCGAGACCCAGTACTTC	CASQNHISETQYF	TRBV27	-	TRBJ2-5	-
TGTGCCAGTACGTTCGGGGGAGGGGTGCGCACCGGGGAGCTGTTTTTT	CASTFGGGVRTGELFF	TRBV9	-	TRBJ2-2	TRBD2
TGTGCCATCAGTGATGAATATTACACCTACGAGCAGTACTTC	CAISDEYYTYEQYF	TRBV10-3	-	TRBJ2-7	-
TGTGCCAGCAGCCAAGATAGGTCTACGGGAGAGCAGTACTTC	CASSQDRSTGEQYF	TRBV14	-	TRBJ2-7	-
TGTGCCAGCAGTGAATCTACAGGGGACTACGAGCAGTACTTC	CASSESTGDYEQYF	TRBV2	-	TRBJ2-7	TRBD1
TGTGCCAGCAGCTTAGATGGGGGGGCGGAGCAGCCCCAGCATTTT	CASSLDGGAEQPQHF	TRBV7-2	-	TRBJ1-5	-
TGTGCCAGTACCTCGGGACAGAACTTAGCTAACTATGGCTACACCTTC	CASTSGQNLANYGYTF	TRBV19	-	TRBJ1-2	TRBD1
TGTGCCAGCAGTTTAGGCAGGGGGCTTGAAGCTTTCTTT	CASSLGRGLEAFF	TRBV27	once	TRBJ1-1	TRBD1
TGTGCCAGCAGTGAAGGGGGGGTATTCGAAAAACTGTTTTTT	CASSEGGVFEKLFF	TRBV6-5	-	TRBJ1-4	-
TGTGCCAGCAGTTCGACAGCAAGCAATCAGCCCCAGCATTTT	CASSSTASNQPQHF	TRBV6-6	-	TRBJ1-5	-
TGCGCCAGCAGTGACGGGTGGGATTCACCCCTCCACTTT	CASSDGWDSPLHF	TRBV10-1	-	TRBJ1-6	-
TGCGCCAGCAGCCAAGCCGGGACAGGGGGCGACGAGCAGTACTTC	CASSQAGTGGDEQYF	TRBV4-1	-	TRBJ2-7	TRBD1
TGCGCCAGCAGCCCTAATGAGGTAAGGACTGAAGCTTTCTTT	CASSPNEVRTEAFF	TRBV4-1	-	TRBJ1-1	-
TGTGCCAGCAGCCCCGGACAGGTTCCGAACACTGAAGCTTTCTTT	CASSPGQVPNTEAFF	TRBV28	-	TRBJ1-1	TRBD1
TGTGCCAGCAGTGGGGACAGGGGGTACTTTAGAGGCCGCGGGGAGCTGTTTTTT	CASSGDRGYFRGRGELFF	TRBV25-1	-	TRBJ2-2	TRBD1
TGTGCCAGCAGTTACTACAGCTCCTACGAGCAGTACTTC	CASSYYSSYEQYF	TRBV6-6	-	TRBJ2-7	-
TGCGCCAGCAGTGCAAATCGGGGGGACAACACTGAAGCTTTCTTT	CASSANRGDNTEAFF	TRBV10-2	-	TRBJ1-1	-
TGTGCCAGTAGAGAAGGGACAGGGGATAGGTCCGGGGAGCTGTTTTTT	CASREGTGDRSGELFF	TRBV19	-	TRBJ2-2	TRBD1
TGTGCCAGCACCTACGGGGGGAGATCGTCCTACGAGCAGTACTTC	CASTYGGRSSYEQYF	TRBV6-5	few	TRBJ2-7	TRBD2
TGTGCCAGCAGCCCAATCGACAGCCGCTACGAGCAGTACTTC	CASSPIDSRYEQYF	TRBV7-9	-	TRBJ2-7	-
TGTGCCACCAGCACAGGGACAGGTTTGACCGAGCAGTACTTC	CATSTGTGLTEQYF	TRBV15	-	TRBJ2-7	TRBD1
TGTGCCAGCAGCCAATCAATTGGGGCCAACGTCCTGACTTTC	CASSQSIGANVLTF	TRBV6-5	-	TRBJ2-6	-
TGTGCCAGCAGTGAATTCGGGGGGGGCTCCTACAATGAGCAGTTCTTC	CASSEFGGGSYNEQFF	TRBV25-1	-	TRBJ2-1	TRBD2
TGTGCCAGCAGCACCTTAGGGGGACAGGGGGCCCGCTTTGCTGGCTACGAGCAGTACTTC	CASSTLGGQGARFAGYEQYF	TRBV21-1	-	TRBJ2-7	-
TGTGCCAGCAGGGGGCTGACCTACAATGAGCAGTTCTTC	CASRGLTYNEQFF	TRBV28	-	TRBJ2-1	-
TGCGCCAGCAGTGAGTTCCCCGCTAGCGGCGAGCAGTACTTC	CASSEFPASGEQYF	TRBV10-2	-	TRBJ2-7	TRBD2
TGCGCCAGCAGCTTGGGTAGGGGGCCCTACACAGATACGCAGTATTTT	CASSLGRGPYTDTQYF	TRBV5-1	-	TRBJ2-3	TRBD1
TGCGCCAGCAGCTTAAGACAGGGACAGGACTATGGCTACACCTTC	CASSLRQGQDYGYTF	TRBV5-1	-	TRBJ1-2	TRBD1
TGTGCCAGCAGCCCTGAACAGGGGTTTAGGGAGCAGTACTTC	CASSPEQGFREQYF	TRBV5-4	-	TRBJ2-7	TRBD1